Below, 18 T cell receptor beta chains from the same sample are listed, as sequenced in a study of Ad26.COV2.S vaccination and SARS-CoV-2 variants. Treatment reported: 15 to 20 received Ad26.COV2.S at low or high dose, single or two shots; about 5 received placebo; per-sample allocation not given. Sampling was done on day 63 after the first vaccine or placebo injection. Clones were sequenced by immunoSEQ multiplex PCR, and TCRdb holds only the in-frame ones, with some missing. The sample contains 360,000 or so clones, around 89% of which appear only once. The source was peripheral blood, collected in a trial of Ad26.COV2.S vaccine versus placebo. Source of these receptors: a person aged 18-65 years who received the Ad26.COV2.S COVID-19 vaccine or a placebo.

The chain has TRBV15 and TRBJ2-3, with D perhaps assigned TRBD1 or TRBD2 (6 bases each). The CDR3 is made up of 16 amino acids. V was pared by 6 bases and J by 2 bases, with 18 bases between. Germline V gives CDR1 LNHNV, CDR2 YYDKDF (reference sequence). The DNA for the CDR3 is TGTGCCACCAGTCGGAGGAGGGACACATCCACAGATACGCAGTATTTT. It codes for CATSRRRDTSTDTQYF.

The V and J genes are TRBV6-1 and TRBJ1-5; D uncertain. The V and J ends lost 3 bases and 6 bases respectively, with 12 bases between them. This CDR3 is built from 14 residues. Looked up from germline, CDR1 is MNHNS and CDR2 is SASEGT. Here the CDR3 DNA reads TGTGCCAGCAGTGATCACCCCGTCGGTCAGCCCCAGCATTTT. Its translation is CASSDHPVGQPQHF.

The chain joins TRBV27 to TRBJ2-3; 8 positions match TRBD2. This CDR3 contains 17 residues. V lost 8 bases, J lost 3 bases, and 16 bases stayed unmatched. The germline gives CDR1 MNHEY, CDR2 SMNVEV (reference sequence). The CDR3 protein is CASARLATARDTDTQYF. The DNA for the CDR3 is TGTGCCAGCGCTCGACTAGCGACTGCTAGAGATACAGATACGCAGTATTTT.

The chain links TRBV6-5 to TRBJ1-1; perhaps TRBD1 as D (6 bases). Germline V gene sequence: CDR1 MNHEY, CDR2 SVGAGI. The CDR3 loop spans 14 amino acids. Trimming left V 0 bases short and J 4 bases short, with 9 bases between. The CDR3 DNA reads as TGTGCCAGCAGTTACTCCCAGGGGTTCACTGAAGCTTTCTTT. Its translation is CASSYSQGFTEAFF.

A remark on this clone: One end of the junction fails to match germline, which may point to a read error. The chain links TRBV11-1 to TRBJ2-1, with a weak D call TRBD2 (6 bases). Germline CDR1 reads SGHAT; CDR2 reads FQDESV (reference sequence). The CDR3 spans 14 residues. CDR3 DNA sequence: TGTGCCAGCAGCTTAGCTCGGAGTGGTGCGGGAAGGGTCTTC. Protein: CASSLARSGAGRVF. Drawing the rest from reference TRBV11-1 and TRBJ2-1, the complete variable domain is EAEVAQSPRYKITEKSQAVAFWCDPISGHATLYWYRQILGQGPELLVQFQDESVVDDSQLPKDRFSAERLKGVDSTLKIQPAELGDSAMYLCASSLARSGAGRVFGPGTRLTVL.

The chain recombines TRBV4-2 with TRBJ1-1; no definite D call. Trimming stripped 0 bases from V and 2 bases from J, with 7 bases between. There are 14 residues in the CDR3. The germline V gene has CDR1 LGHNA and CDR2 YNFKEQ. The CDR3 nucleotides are TGTGCCAGCAGCCAAGATTTGACAAACACTGAAGCTTTCTTT. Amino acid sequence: CASSQDLTNTEAFF.

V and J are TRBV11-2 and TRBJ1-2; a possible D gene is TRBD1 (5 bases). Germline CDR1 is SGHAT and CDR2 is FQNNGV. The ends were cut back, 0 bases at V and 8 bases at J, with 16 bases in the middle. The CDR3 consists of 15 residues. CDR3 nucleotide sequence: TGTGCCAGCAGCTTAGACAGTAATCTCAGGGAAGGCTACACCTTC. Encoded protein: CASSLDSNLREGYTF.

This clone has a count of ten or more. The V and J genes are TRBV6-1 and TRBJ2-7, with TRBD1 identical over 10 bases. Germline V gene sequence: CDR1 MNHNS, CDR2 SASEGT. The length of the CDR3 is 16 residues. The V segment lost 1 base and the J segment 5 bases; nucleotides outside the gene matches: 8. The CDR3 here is CASSEEETGGRDEQYF. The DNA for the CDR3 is TGTGCCAGCAGTGAAGAGGAGACAGGGGGCCGCGACGAGCAGTACTTC.

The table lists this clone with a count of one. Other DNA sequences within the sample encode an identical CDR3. The DNA for the CDR3 is TGTGCCAGCAGTTTACTGGGGAATCAGCCCCAGCATTTT. As protein: CASSLLGNQPQHF. This chain joins TRBV28 and TRBJ1-5; no clear D gene. Germline V gene lookup returns CDR1 MDHEN and CDR2 SYDVKM. The length of the CDR3 is 13 residues. Trimming took 2 bases from V and 4 from J, leaving 6 bases between them.

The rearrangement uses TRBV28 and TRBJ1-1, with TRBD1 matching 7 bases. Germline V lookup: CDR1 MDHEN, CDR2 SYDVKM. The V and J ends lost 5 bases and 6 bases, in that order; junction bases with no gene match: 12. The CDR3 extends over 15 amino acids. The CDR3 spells CASSPVNQGVAEAFF. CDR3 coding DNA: TGTGCCAGCAGTCCCGTGAACCAGGGGGTTGCTGAAGCTTTCTTT.

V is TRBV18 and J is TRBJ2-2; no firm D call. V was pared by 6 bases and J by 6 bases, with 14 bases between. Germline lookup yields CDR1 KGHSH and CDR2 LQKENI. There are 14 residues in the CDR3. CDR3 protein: CASSPIRVPGELFF. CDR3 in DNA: TGTGCCAGCTCCCCTATAAGGGTTCCCGGGGAGCTGTTTTTT.

CDR3: CSARLTYEQYF. Here the CDR3 DNA reads TGCAGTGCTAGATTGACCTACGAGCAGTACTTC. This sequence joins TRBV20-1 and TRBJ2-7; D gene uncertain. The germline V and J ends were trimmed by 2 bases and 2 bases, with 4 bases remaining between them. This CDR3 comprises 11 residues. Germline loops: CDR1 DFQATT, CDR2 SNEGSKA (reference sequence).

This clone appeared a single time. This CDR3 is CASSLFPGGGTNEKLFF. In DNA form, the CDR3 reads TGTGCCAGCAGCTTATTTCCGGGAGGGGGCACTAATGAAAAACTGTTTTTT. The chain employs TRBV11-2 and TRBJ1-4; 7 bases line up with TRBD1. V lost 2 bases to trimming and J lost 2 bases; unmatched junction nucleotides: 8. Germline values: CDR1 SGHAT, CDR2 FQNNGV. The length of the CDR3 is 17 residues.

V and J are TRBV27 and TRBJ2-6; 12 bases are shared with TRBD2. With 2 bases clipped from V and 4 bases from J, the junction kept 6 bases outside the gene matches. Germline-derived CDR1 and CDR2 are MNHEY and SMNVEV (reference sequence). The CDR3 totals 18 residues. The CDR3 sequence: CASSLGLAGHRGANVLTF. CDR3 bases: TGTGCCAGCAGTTTAGGACTAGCGGGGCACCGAGGGGCCAACGTCCTGACTTTC.

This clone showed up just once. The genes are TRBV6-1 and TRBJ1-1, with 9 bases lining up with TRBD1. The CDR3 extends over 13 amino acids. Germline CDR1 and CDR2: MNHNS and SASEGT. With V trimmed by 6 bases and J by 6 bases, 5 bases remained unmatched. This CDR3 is CASSGTGTPEAFF. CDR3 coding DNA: TGTGCCAGCAGCGGGACAGGGACGCCTGAAGCTTTCTTT.

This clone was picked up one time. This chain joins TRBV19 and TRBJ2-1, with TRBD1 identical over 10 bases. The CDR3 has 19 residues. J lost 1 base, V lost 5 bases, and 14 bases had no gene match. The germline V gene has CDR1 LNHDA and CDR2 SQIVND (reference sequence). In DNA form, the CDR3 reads TGTGCCAGTAGTCCCCGACAGGGGGCAAGGTTGAGGTCCTACAATGAGCAGTTCTTC. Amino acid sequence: CASSPRQGARLRSYNEQFF.

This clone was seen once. The CDR3 nucleotides read TGTGCCAGCAGCCCATGGGTCTCGAACACTGAAGCTTTCTTT. Protein: CASSPWVSNTEAFF. V is TRBV7-2 and J is TRBJ1-1; D is uncertain. Germline-derived CDR1 and CDR2 are SGHTA and FQGNSA. The CDR3 consists of 14 residues. Trimming removed 5 bases from V and 1 base from J, with 11 bases in between. Supplemented by reference TRBV7-2 and TRBJ1-1, the full variable domain reads GAGVSQSPSNKVTEKGKDVELRCDPISGHTALYWYRQSLGQGLEFLIYFQGNSAPDKSGLPSDRFSAERTGGSVSTLTIQRTQQEDSAVYLCASSPWVSNTEAFFGQGTRLTVV.

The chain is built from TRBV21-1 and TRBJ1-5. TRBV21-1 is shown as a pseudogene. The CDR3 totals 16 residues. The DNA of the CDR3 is TGTGCCAGCCGAGGGGGGAAGGCACAGGCAAATCAGCCCCAGCATTTT. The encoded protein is CASRGGKAQANQPQHF.